These 14 T cell receptor beta chains originate from one sample sequenced in a study of beta chain features in type 1 diabetes. General study results and limits: Shorter TCRB CDR3s, moderately but significantly so, were found in Type 1 diabetes patients in all four CD4+ subsets.

TCRB transcripts that were expressed got sequenced, as all of the isolated RNA had been reverse transcribed. Measured with immunoSEQ multiplex PCR; TCRdb has only the in-frame clones, and not every one. The table includes roughly 280,000 clones, around 22% detected once. Antigens of these TCRs are unknown. The material sequenced was naive CD4+ T cells from blood. These receptors were collected from a woman younger than 45 with type 1 diabetes.

CDR3 coding DNA: TGTGCCAGTAGTATGGAGGGGGGGACCACTGAAGCTTTCTTT. This codes for CASSMEGGTTEAFF. The V and J genes are TRBV19 and TRBJ1-1, with a weak D call TRBD1 (6 bases). Trimming stripped 3 bases from V and 4 bases from J, with 12 bases between. Per germline, CDR1 LNHDA and CDR2 SQIVND (reference sequence). The CDR3 spans 14 residues.

The rearrangement joins TRBV13 to TRBJ2-7, with D perhaps TRBD1 (6 bases). Trimming removed 5 bases from V and 0 bases from J, with 17 bases in between. This CDR3 has 16 amino acids. Germline V gives CDR1 PRHDT, CDR2 FYEKMQ (reference sequence). CDR3 residues: CASSNQGLAPSYEQYF. CDR3 nucleotide sequence: TGTGCCAGCAGCAACCAGGGGCTAGCCCCCTCCTACGAGCAGTACTTC.

The chain has TRBV15 and TRBJ1-5; 8 nucleotides match TRBD1. CDR3 length equals 16 residues. Trimming at V came to 0 bases and at J to 5 bases, leaving 6 bases not matched to a gene. Germline V gene data show CDR1 as LNHNV and CDR2 as YYDKDF (reference sequence). CDR3 nucleotides: TGTGCCACCAGCAGAGAAAGGACAGGGAATTATCAGCCCCAGCATTTT. Translated: CATSRERTGNYQPQHF.

This chain uses TRBV5-1 with TRBJ2-3; no firm D call. The CDR3 sequence is 14 residues long. The germline V gene has CDR1 SGHRS and CDR2 YFSETQ. Trimming shortened V by 2 bases and J by 0 bases, and 7 bases separated the two germline ends. This CDR3 is CASSFLSSTDTQYF. The CDR3 DNA is TGCGCCAGCAGCTTCCTCTCTAGCACAGATACGCAGTATTTT.

This rearrangement joins TRBV11-2 to TRBJ2-1; the match to TRBD2 covers 8 bases. Unmatched junction bases numbered 17, after V lost 5 bases and J lost 8 bases. CDR3 length: 17 amino acids. Germline loops: CDR1 SGHAT, CDR2 FQNNGV. CDR3 coding DNA: TGTGCCAGCAGCCCGAGGACTCTAAGCCGGGAGGGGGATGAGCAGTTCTTC. It specifies CASSPRTLSREGDEQFF.

The J gene is TRBJ2-5, the V gene TRBV7-9, with TRBD1 as a possible D gene (5 bases). CDR1 and CDR2 from the germline V gene are SEHNR and FQNEAQ (reference sequence). The V and J ends lost 2 bases and 5 bases respectively, with 12 bases between them. The CDR3 spans 14 residues. CDR3 nucleotide sequence: TGTGCCAGCAGCTTAATGGCCAGGGTCGAGACCCAGTACTTC. Protein: CASSLMARVETQYF.

V is TRBV4-1 and J is TRBJ1-5; D is perhaps TRBD1 (6 bases). The CDR3 is 14 amino acids. Per the germline V gene, CDR1 is MGHRA and CDR2 is YSYEKL. The germline V and J ends were trimmed by 3 bases and 4 bases, with 10 bases remaining between them. CDR3 coding DNA: TGCGCCAGCAGCCACGGGACATTTAATCAGCCCCAGCATTTT. Translation gives CASSHGTFNQPQHF.

V gene TRBV9 combines with J gene TRBJ1-5; no reliable D call. Trimming removed 0 bases at V and 5 bases at J, with 12 bases between. This CDR3 contains 15 residues. Germline CDR1 reads SGDLS; CDR2 reads YYNGEE. This CDR3 is CASSVGTEGYQPQHF. The CDR3 nucleotides read TGTGCCAGCAGCGTAGGGACTGAGGGATATCAGCCCCAGCATTTT.

This clone was detected a few times. The V gene is TRBV6-5, the J gene TRBJ2-3, with a tentative D call TRBD2 (5 bases). CDR3 length: 13 residues. The V gene lost 6 bases and the J gene lost 4 bases, with 11 bases spanning the gap. Germline V lookup: CDR1 MNHEY, CDR2 SVGAGI. CDR3: CASRGGLADTQYF. CDR3 bases: TGTGCCAGCAGAGGCGGGCTCGCAGATACGCAGTATTTT.

This clone has only a few counts. This chain uses TRBV9 with TRBJ2-1; 9 bases align to TRBD2. Germline V gene sequence: CDR1 SGDLS, CDR2 YYNGEE. The V and J ends lost 0 bases and 0 bases, in that order; junction bases with no gene match: 4. The CDR3 consists of 17 residues. This CDR3 is CASSVEASGASYNEQFF. CDR3 in DNA: TGTGCCAGCAGCGTAGAGGCTAGCGGGGCCTCCTACAATGAGCAGTTCTTC.

This clone was seen only a few times. The chain uses TRBV5-4 and TRBJ1-2; possibly TRBD1 for D (6 bases). Germline CDR1 is SGHNT and CDR2 is YYREEE (reference sequence). V lost 3 bases and J lost 4, with 16 bases in between. This CDR3 region has 15 residues. CDR3 in DNA: TGTGCCAGCAGCTCTGCTCAGGGGAGGGCCTATGGCTACACCTTC. The encoded protein is CASSSAQGRAYGYTF.

V usage is TRBV7-6 and J usage is TRBJ2-7, with a weak D call TRBD1 (6 bases). Germline CDR1 SGHVS, CDR2 FNYEAQ. Trimming removed 3 bases at V and 3 bases at J, with 9 bases between. The length of the CDR3 is 13 residues. The CDR3 DNA reads TGTGCCAGCAGCTTTGAGACAGGCTACGAGCAGTACTTC. Protein: CASSFETGYEQYF.

The chain has TRBV7-9 and TRBJ1-2; TRBD1 matches at 7 bases. Germline lookup yields CDR1 SEHNR and CDR2 FQNEAQ (reference sequence). The CDR3 is 16 residues long. The ends lost 4 bases at V and 2 bases at J; junction bases unmatched: 10. CDR3 residues: CASSSLTGHRNYGYTF. In DNA, the CDR3 is TGTGCCAGCAGCTCTCTGACAGGGCACAGAAACTATGGCTACACCTTC.

The CDR3 sequence is CASSQAGIYEQYF. In nucleotides, the CDR3 is TGCGCCAGCAGCCAAGCCGGGATATACGAGCAGTACTTC. The rearrangement joins TRBV4-1 to TRBJ2-7; perhaps TRBD2 as D (5 bases). From germline, CDR1 is MGHRA and CDR2 YSYEKL. Trimming stripped 1 base from V and 4 bases from J, with 8 bases between. The CDR3 has 13 amino acids.